A single sample is the source of the 24 T cell receptor beta chains below, sequenced in a study of blood T cell repertoires in COVID-19. Clones were sequenced by immunoSEQ multiplex PCR, and TCRdb holds only the in-frame ones, with some missing. The sample lists about 38,000 clones, about 76% occurring once. Sequencing was done on a sample of peripheral blood. Source of these receptors: a man aged 70 or older with COVID-19, enrolled during active disease.

The gene calls are TRBV18 and TRBJ1-6, with a weak D call TRBD1 (6 bases). V lost 0 bases, J lost 8 bases, and 20 bases lay in between. Germline V CDR1 and CDR2: KGHSH, LQKENI. The CDR3 contains 18 residues. CDR3: CASSPPSVGTNRDSPLHF. CDR3 in DNA: TGTGCCAGCTCACCACCTTCTGTAGGGACAAATCGGGATTCACCCCTCCACTTT.

This clone was recorded a few times. This sequence joins TRBV3-1 (or the pseudogene TRBV3-2) and TRBJ2-7; no clear D gene. The CDR3 loop spans 11 amino acids. V was cut by 1 base and J by 4 bases, with 2 bases left in between. Per the germline V gene, CDR1 is LGHDT and CDR2 is YNNKEL (reference sequence). CDR3 loop: CASSQAYEQYF. CDR3 nucleotide sequence: TGTGCCAGCAGCCAAGCTTACGAGCAGTACTTC.

CDR3: CAISVAGAQPQHF. For the CDR3, the DNA is TGTGCCATCAGTGTAGCTGGGGCACAGCCCCAGCATTTT. The V call is TRBV10-3, the J call TRBJ1-5, with a weak D call TRBD1 (5 bases). The length of the CDR3 is 13 residues. Per germline, CDR1 ENHRY and CDR2 SYGVKD. Trimming removed 4 bases from V and 7 bases from J, with 11 bases in between.

This clone has just a few counts. The rearrangement links TRBV5-1 to TRBJ2-5; 7 bases match TRBD1. J gave up 1 base and V 4 bases, and 4 bases lay outside the gene matches. The CDR3 spans 14 residues. CDR1 and CDR2 from the germline V gene are SGHRS and YFSETQ. The CDR3 nucleotides are TGCGCCAGCAGCCGGGACAGCAGCCAAGAGACCCAGTACTTC. Translating gives CASSRDSSQETQYF.

CDR3 residues: CASSQDRTFNQPQHF. For the CDR3, the DNA is TGCGCCAGCAGCCAAGACCGGACATTTAATCAGCCCCAGCATTTT. This sequence joins TRBV4-1 and TRBJ1-5, with D maybe TRBD1 (5 bases). Between the trimmed V and J ends, which lost 0 bases and 4 bases, there was a span of 10 bases. The V gene's germline CDR1 is MGHRA and CDR2 YSYEKL. The CDR3 spans 15 residues.

J is TRBJ1-5 and V is TRBV3-1 (or the pseudogene TRBV3-2); possible D gene TRBD1, 5 bases. Germline V CDR1 and CDR2: LGHDT, YNNKEL (reference sequence). This CDR3 comprises 15 residues. Trimming left V 1 base short and J 1 base short, with 8 bases between. The CDR3 nucleotides read TGTGCCAGCAGCCAAGGGGGGGGAAGCAATCAGCCCCAGCATTTT. This gives the protein CASSQGGGSNQPQHF.

This chain connects TRBV18 to TRBJ1-1; D is undetermined. V lost 6 bases to trimming and J lost 3 bases, with 8 bases between them. The CDR3 covers 12 residues. The V gene's germline CDR1 is KGHSH and CDR2 LQKENI. The CDR3 reads CASSKEDTEAFF. The CDR3 DNA reads TGTGCCAGCTCCAAGGAGGACACTGAAGCTTTCTTT.

CDR3 protein: CASRSYRTGGEKLFF. CDR3 DNA: TGTGCCAGCAGAAGCTATCGGACAGGGGGTGAAAAACTGTTTTTT. The chain employs TRBV27 and TRBJ1-4; 10 nucleotides align to TRBD1. This CDR3 contains 15 residues. CDR1 is MNHEY, CDR2 SMNVEV, per germline (reference sequence). The J segment lost 7 bases and the V segment lost 6 bases, leaving 8 bases of the junction unmatched. Supplemented by reference TRBV27 and TRBJ1-4, the full variable domain reads EAQVTQNPRYLITVTGKKLTVTCSQNMNHEYMSWYRQDPGLGLRQIYYSMNVEVTDKGDVPEGYKVSRKEKRNFPLILESPSPNQTSLYFCASRSYRTGGEKLFFGSGTQLSVL.

The rearrangement uses TRBV9 and TRBJ2-7; TRBD2 might be the D (6 bases). CDR1 is SGDLS and CDR2 is YYNGEE in the germline V gene. CDR3 length equals 14 residues. V was pared by 0 bases and J by 6 bases, with 13 bases between. In DNA form, the CDR3 reads TGTGCCAGCAGCGTAGGGGGAGGCTCGGGCGAGCAGTACTTC. Amino acid sequence: CASSVGGGSGEQYF.

This chain uses TRBV27 with TRBJ2-7; TRBD2 is a possible D gene (5 bases). Germline assignment: CDR1 MNHEY and CDR2 SMNVEV (reference sequence). V was cut by 2 bases and J by 2 bases, with 10 bases left in between. The CDR3 loop spans 14 amino acids. The CDR3 region has the DNA TGTGCCAGCAGTTTACGGGGTAATACCTACGAGCAGTACTTC. This translates into CASSLRGNTYEQYF.

This clone appeared once. The rearrangement joins TRBV29-1 to TRBJ1-2; perhaps TRBD1 as D (5 bases). Looked up from germline, CDR1 is SQVTM and CDR2 is ANQGSEA. This CDR3 region has 12 residues. V was trimmed by 2 bases and J by 4 bases, leaving 8 bases between them. The CDR3 DNA follows: TGCAGCGTTGAATCTAGGGGCTATGGCTACACCTTC. This sequence encodes CSVESRGYGYTF.

V and J are TRBV19 and TRBJ2-7; possible D gene TRBD1, 6 bases. This CDR3 is built from 15 residues. Germline-derived CDR1 and CDR2 are LNHDA and SQIVND (reference sequence). The V end lost 3 bases, the J end lost 2 bases, and 14 bases lay between the germline ends. In DNA, the CDR3 is TGTGCCAGTAGTATGAGAACAGGGTCGACCTACGAGCAGTACTTC. It is translated as CASSMRTGSTYEQYF.

A remark on this clone: One end of the junction varies from germline; a read error may be responsible. The chain carries TRBV7-9 and TRBJ2-7; no clear D gene. CDR1 and CDR2 (germline): SEHNR, FQNEAQ (reference sequence). The CDR3 consists of 14 residues. CDR3 DNA sequence: TGTGCCAGTAGCTTAGAATCAACTCTTTACGAGCAGTACTTC. This sequence encodes CASSLESTLYEQYF.

The V call is TRBV5-5, the J call TRBJ2-2; the D gene is possibly TRBD2 (5 bases). Germline V gene lookup returns CDR1 SGHKS and CDR2 YYEKEE (reference sequence). V was cut by 2 bases and J by 6 bases, with 23 bases left in between. The CDR3 consists of 18 residues. The CDR3 coding sequence is TGTGCCAGCAGCTTCCTCGCCGGGAATACCGACGGAGCCGGGGAGCTGTTTTTT. It is translated as CASSFLAGNTDGAGELFF.

The chain recombines TRBV11-2 with TRBJ2-3; D is perhaps TRBD2 (5 bases). The CDR3 spans 15 residues. The V end lost 1 base, the J end lost 2 bases, and 10 bases lay between the germline ends. Looked up from germline, CDR1 is SGHAT and CDR2 is FQNNGV. Here the CDR3 DNA reads TGTGCCAGCAGCTTAGGAGGGTCTAACACAGATACGCAGTATTTT. Protein sequence: CASSLGGSNTDTQYF.

In its sample, this clone was seen a few times. CDR3 region: CASSTQRGPSYEQYF. DNA of the CDR3: TGTGCCAGCAGCACGCAGCGGGGGCCTTCCTACGAGCAGTACTTC. This chain links TRBV7-2 with TRBJ2-7; TRBD2 matches at 8 bases. Germline CDR1 is SGHTA and CDR2 is FQGNSA. The V gene end was trimmed by 5 bases and the J gene end by 1 base; junction bases not matched to a gene: 7. This CDR3 spans 15 amino acids.

This rearrangement joins TRBV7-6 to TRBJ2-3, with TRBD2 matching 13 bases. After removal of 3 bases from V and 4 bases from J, the junction contained 10 bases not matched to a gene. This CDR3 is 18 amino acids long. Germline assignment: CDR1 SGHVS and CDR2 FNYEAQ. CDR3 in amino acids: CASSFPGTSGKLSDTQYF. The CDR3, as DNA: TGTGCCAGCAGCTTCCCCGGGACTAGCGGGAAGTTGTCAGATACGCAGTATTTT.

The rearrangement links TRBV2 to TRBJ2-7, with TRBD1 identical over 8 bases. The V gene end was trimmed by 6 bases and the J gene end by 2 bases; junction bases not matched to a gene: 6. Germline CDR1 reads SNHLY; CDR2 reads FYNNEI. The CDR3 totals 14 residues. CDR3 residues: CASSASGGPYEQYF. DNA of the CDR3: TGTGCCAGCAGCGCCTCAGGGGGCCCCTACGAGCAGTACTTC.

This chain connects TRBV6-6 to TRBJ1-5; D not certain. V was cut by 8 bases and J by 1 base, with 6 bases left in between. The CDR3 loop spans 12 amino acids. Looked up from germline, CDR1 is MNHNY and CDR2 is SVGAGI (reference sequence). The CDR3 DNA sequence: TGTGCCAGCGCCGGGAGCAATCAGCCCCAGCATTTT. Translation gives CASAGSNQPQHF.

J is TRBJ1-1 and V is TRBV12-3 or TRBV12-4, with D possibly being TRBD1 (6 bases). The V gene lost 5 bases and the J gene lost 3 bases, with 10 bases spanning the gap. CDR3 length: 13 residues. The chain's CDR3 is CASSPGAYTEAFF. In nucleotides, the CDR3 is TGTGCCAGCAGTCCAGGGGCTTACACTGAAGCTTTCTTT.

The chain is built from TRBV19 and TRBJ2-5; D is unclear. CDR1 is LNHDA and CDR2 is SQIVND in the germline V gene (reference sequence). The CDR3 contains 14 residues. V lost 0 bases, J lost 8 bases, and 13 bases lay in between. In nucleotides, the CDR3 is TGTGCCAGTAGTATAGAAACTACCTCGCAAACCCAGTACTTC. It specifies CASSIETTSQTQYF.

This clone has more than one count but fewer than ten. In nucleotides, the CDR3 is TGTGCCAGCAGCCCACAAATTACTGAAGCTTTCTTT. This translates into CASSPQITEAFF. The chain couples TRBV5-5 to TRBJ1-1; D gene unclear. CDR3 length equals 12 residues. Per germline, CDR1 SGHKS and CDR2 YYEKEE (reference sequence). Trimming removed 4 bases from V and 5 bases from J, with 9 bases in between.

The chain employs TRBV21-1 and TRBJ1-4. TRBV21-1 is shown as a pseudogene. This CDR3 spans 13 amino acids. This CDR3 reads CASRGEAPEKLFF. The CDR3 nucleotides read TGTGCCAGCAGAGGGGAGGCCCCTGAAAAACTGTTTTTT.

V usage is TRBV5-1 and J usage is TRBJ1-2; D is perhaps TRBD1 (6 bases). Germline V gene data show CDR1 as SGHRS and CDR2 as YFSETQ. This CDR3 spans 14 amino acids. The V and J ends lost 6 bases and 5 bases respectively, with 17 bases between them. For the CDR3, the DNA is TGCGCCAGCACGGTTAGGACAGATTCATATGGCTACACCTTC. Amino acids: CASTVRTDSYGYTF.